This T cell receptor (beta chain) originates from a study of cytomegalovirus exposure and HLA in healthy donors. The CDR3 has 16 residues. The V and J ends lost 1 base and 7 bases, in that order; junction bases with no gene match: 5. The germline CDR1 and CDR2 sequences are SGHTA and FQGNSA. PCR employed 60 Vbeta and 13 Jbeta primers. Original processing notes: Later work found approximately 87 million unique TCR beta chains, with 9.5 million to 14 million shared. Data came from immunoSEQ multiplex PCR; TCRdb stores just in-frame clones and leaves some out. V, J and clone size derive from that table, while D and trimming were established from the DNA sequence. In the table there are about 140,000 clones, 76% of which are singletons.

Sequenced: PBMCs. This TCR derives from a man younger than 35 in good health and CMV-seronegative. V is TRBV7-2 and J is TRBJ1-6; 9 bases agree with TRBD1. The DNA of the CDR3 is TGTGCCAGCAGCTTAGGGGGACAGGGCCTCAATTCACCCCTCCACTTT. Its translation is CASSLGGQGLNSPLHF.